This entry lists 15 T cell receptor beta chains sequenced from one sample in a study of T cell responses to AZD1222 COVID-19 vaccine. The protocol was immunoSEQ multiplex PCR, while the TCRdb copy is restricted to in-frame clones and leaves out a portion. The sample holds some 120,000 clones, 75% to 90% seen once. Specimen: peripheral blood, collected on day 0 of MenACWY control vaccination. Every receptor here comes from an adult in good health.

The V and J genes are TRBV7-3 and TRBJ1-1; unclear D gene. The CDR3 runs to 13 residues. The V gene lost 5 bases and the J gene lost 1 base, with 8 bases spanning the gap. Per germline, CDR1 SGHTA and CDR2 FQGTGA. DNA for the CDR3: TGTGCCAGCAGCCGTAGTGAGAACACTGAAGCTTTCTTT. Residues: CASSRSENTEAFF.

The chain recombines TRBV11-3 with TRBJ2-1; 7 positions agree with TRBD2. The length of the CDR3 is 20 residues. Germline assignment: CDR1 SGHNT and CDR2 YENEEA. V shed 2 bases and J 1 base; nucleotides not matched to a gene: 17. CDR3 loop: CASSLMWGLTERPSYNEQFF. The CDR3 region has the DNA TGTGCCAGCAGCTTAATGTGGGGACTAACCGAAAGACCTTCCTACAATGAGCAGTTCTTC.

The rearrangement joins TRBV11-2 to TRBJ2-1, with 7 positions matching TRBD1. CDR3 length: 14 residues. After removal of 5 bases from V and 9 bases from J, the junction contained 10 bases not matched to a gene. From germline, CDR1 is SGHAT and CDR2 FQNNGV. The CDR3 is CASSARQGVSEQFF. In DNA form, the CDR3 reads TGTGCCAGCAGCGCGCGACAGGGAGTGAGTGAGCAGTTCTTC. Full variable domain (remainder filled in from reference TRBV11-2 and TRBJ2-1): EAGVAQSPRYKIIEKRQSVAFWCNPISGHATLYWYQQILGQGPKLLIQFQNNGVVDDSQLPKDRFSAERLKGVDSTLKIQPAKLEDSAVYLCASSARQGVSEQFFGPGTRLTVL.

This chain uses TRBV6-5 with TRBJ2-6, with D uncertain. The CDR3 loop spans 13 amino acids. Deletions cut 7 bases from V and 0 bases from J, with 4 bases between. The V gene's germline CDR1 is MNHEY and CDR2 SVGAGI. The CDR3 nucleotides are TGTGCCAGCACCTACTCTGGGGCCAACGTCCTGACTTTC. It encodes CASTYSGANVLTF.

This rearrangement joins TRBV10-3 to TRBJ1-2, with TRBD1 as a possible D gene (5 bases). This CDR3 is 12 amino acids long. V lost 6 bases, J lost 3 bases, and 8 bases lay in between. Germline CDR1 reads ENHRY; CDR2 reads SYGVKD. The CDR3 loop is CAISIQDYGYTF. CDR3 nucleotide sequence: TGTGCCATCAGCATACAGGACTATGGCTACACCTTC.

This clone has a handful of counts. The chain combines TRBV11-3 with TRBJ1-2, with a tentative D call TRBD1 (6 bases). V was clipped by 5 bases and J by 10 bases, with 20 bases between them. CDR1 and CDR2 from the germline V gene are SGHNT and YENEEA. The CDR3 has 14 amino acids. In nucleotides, the CDR3 is TGTGCCAGCAGCCCTTCTCCTACCGGGACATCCTACACCTTC. Translated: CASSPSPTGTSYTF.

This clone was seen a few times. The V gene is TRBV7-2, the J gene TRBJ1-2; D is perhaps TRBD1 (5 bases). Trimming removed 5 bases from V and 4 bases from J, with 17 bases in between. This CDR3 has 15 residues. Per germline, CDR1 SGHTA and CDR2 FQGNSA. CDR3 sequence: CASSASGTVSYGYTF. The DNA for the CDR3 is TGTGCCAGCAGCGCCTCCGGGACCGTCAGCTATGGCTACACCTTC.

The table lists this clone with a count of one. V usage is TRBV30 and J usage is TRBJ1-2; 10 bases agree with TRBD1. Trimming took 4 bases from V and 4 from J; bases not matched to a gene: 9. The CDR3 contains 15 residues. CDR1 is GTSNPN and CDR2 is SVGIG in the germline V gene (reference sequence). Written as DNA, the CDR3 is TGTGCCTGGACGAAGCCGGGACAGGGGACCTATGGCTACACCTTC. This codes for CAWTKPGQGTYGYTF.

As regards this clone: The germline gene is not matched at one end of the junction; a read error may be the cause. The rearrangement uses TRBV4-3 and TRBJ2-1, with D perhaps matching TRBD2 (5 bases). Germline-derived CDR1 and CDR2 are LGHNA and YSLEER. The CDR3 is 14 residues long. CDR3 loop: CPSPPRGSSNEQFF. CDR3 coding DNA: TGCCCCAGCCCCCCCCGGGGTAGCTCAAATGAGCAGTTCTTC.

This rearrangement joins TRBV11-2 to TRBJ2-3; the D gene is possibly TRBD2 (6 bases). The germline CDR1 and CDR2 sequences are SGHAT and FQNNGV. This CDR3 contains 17 residues. V dropped 4 bases and J dropped 4 bases, with 21 bases sitting between them. The CDR3 region is CASSSLKLARTSDTQYF. CDR3 sequence (DNA): TGTGCCAGCAGCTCATTAAAACTAGCACGCACATCAGATACGCAGTATTTT.

This clone was found once. This rearrangement joins TRBV11-3 to TRBJ1-1, with a possible D match to TRBD1 (6 bases). The CDR3 loop spans 14 amino acids. In germline, CDR1 is SGHNT, CDR2 YENEEA. The ends were cut back, 4 bases at V and 6 bases at J, with 15 bases in the middle. CDR3 protein: CASSSSGTFAEAFF. In nucleotides, the CDR3 is TGTGCCAGCAGCTCCTCTGGGACATTCGCTGAAGCTTTCTTT.

This clone was recorded only once. The genes are TRBV6-5 and TRBJ2-7; the D gene is possibly TRBD1 (5 bases). Trimming pared 5 bases from V and 1 base from J, leaving 15 bases between. The germline CDR1 and CDR2 sequences are MNHEY and SVGAGI. This CDR3 is built from 15 residues. Here the CDR3 DNA reads TGTGCCAGCAGTACCACAGGACACTCATCCTACGAGCAGTACTTC. Its protein product is CASSTTGHSSYEQYF.

This chain connects TRBV6-5 to TRBJ2-3, with 9 nucleotides matching TRBD1. V shed 6 bases and J 2 bases; nucleotides not matched to a gene: 6. Germline lookup yields CDR1 MNHEY and CDR2 SVGAGI. The CDR3 runs 15 residues. CDR3 sequence: CASRAGTGTTDTQYF. The DNA of the CDR3 is TGTGCCAGCAGAGCCGGGACAGGGACCACAGATACGCAGTATTTT.

The chain uses TRBV12-3 or TRBV12-4 and TRBJ1-1; D is perhaps TRBD1 (5 bases). The CDR3 length is 13 residues. The V end lost 1 base, the J end lost 5 bases, and 8 bases lay between the germline ends. The CDR3 DNA reads as TGTGCCAGCAGTTTAGAGTGGGGGACTGAAGCTTTCTTT. Translated: CASSLEWGTEAFF.

The V gene is TRBV11-2, the J gene TRBJ2-2, with a possible D match to TRBD2 (5 bases). The CDR3 spans 16 residues. Trimming took 1 base from V and 3 from J, leaving 12 bases between them. Germline V lookup: CDR1 SGHAT, CDR2 FQNNGV. This CDR3 reads CASSLAAGLYTGELFF. For the CDR3, the DNA is TGTGCCAGCAGCTTAGCGGCAGGACTTTACACCGGGGAGCTGTTTTTT.